This T cell receptor (beta chain) was sequenced during a study of blood T cell repertoires in COVID-19. Profiling relied on immunoSEQ multiplex PCR, and the TCRdb table lists in-frame clones only, not all of them. The sample has tens of thousands of clones; about 73% are singletons. This CDR3 is built from 15 residues. Per the germline V gene, CDR1 is LGHNA and CDR2 is YSLEER. V lost 4 bases to trimming and J lost 5 bases, with 18 bases between them. Sequenced input: peripheral blood. The rearrangement links TRBV4-3 to TRBJ2-7; tentative D call: TRBD2 (5 bases). The TCR comes from a woman of 80 years or more with acute or convalescent COVID-19. The CDR3 spells CASSPQAERRHEQYF. DNA for the CDR3: TGCGCCAGCAGCCCCCAAGCGGAACGCCGACACGAGCAGTACTTC.